These T cell receptor beta chains were read from a single sample in a study of neurological immune-mediated disorders. TCRdb re-derived calls from the 5' RACE reads in MiXCR, one entry per CDR3 protein. The sample yields under 45,000 distinct CDR3 sequences, about 2.5% seen once. Sequenced sample: PBMCs. The receptor set was obtained from a man between 50 and 59 years old with multiple sclerosis. Each CDR3 is given with its conserved first and last residue. A D gene is named only where the DNA matches it firmly. A row's size may be missing; if present it is once, few, many or a size class.

J gene: TRBJ2-3
CDR3 length: 12
clone size: many
V gene: TRBV12-3/TRBV12-4
D gene: NA
CDR3 DNA: TGTGCCATCAAATCTTCCGGGGAGACGCAGTATTTT
CDR3 protein: CAIKSSGETQYF

J gene: TRBJ2-3
CDR3 length: 16
clone size: many
V gene: TRBV9
D gene: TRBD2
CDR3 DNA: TGTGCCAGCAGCCCCAGCGGGGGAGCTAGCACAGATACGCAGTATTTT
CDR3 protein: CASSPSGGASTDTQYF

J gene: TRBJ1-2
CDR3 length: 13
clone size: many
V gene: TRBV7-2
D gene: NA
CDR3 DNA: TGTGCCAGCAGCTTAGGGTCAGGGGATGGCTACACCTTC
CDR3 protein: CASSLGSGDGYTF

J gene: TRBJ2-3
CDR3 length: 14
clone size: many
V gene: TRBV2
D gene: TRBD1
CDR3 DNA: TGTGCCAGCTACTTACAGGGGGGCGCAGATACGCAGTATTTT
CDR3 protein: CASYLQGGADTQYF

J gene: TRBJ1-3
CDR3 length: 14
clone size: few
V gene: TRBV5-1
D gene: NA
CDR3 DNA: TGCGCCAGCAGGTCCGGGACGCCAGCGGACACCATATATTTT
CDR3 protein: CASRSGTPADTIYF

J gene: TRBJ2-5
CDR3 length: 13
clone size: many
V gene: TRBV7-6
D gene: NA
CDR3 DNA: TGTGCCAGCAGTTCCGGGGGCGAAGAGACCCAGTACTTC
CDR3 protein: CASSSGGEETQYF

J gene: TRBJ2-2
CDR3 length: 15
clone size: many
V gene: TRBV4-2
D gene: TRBD2
CDR3 DNA: TGTGCCAGCAGCCAATTTAGCGGGCACACCGGGGAGCTGTTTTTT
CDR3 protein: CASSQFSGHTGELFF

J gene: TRBJ2-7
CDR3 length: 12
clone size: many
V gene: TRBV9
D gene: NA
CDR3 DNA: TGTGCCAGCAGCCTCGCGGGGAGGGAGCAGTACTTC
CDR3 protein: CASSLAGREQYF

J gene: TRBJ1-5
CDR3 length: 15
clone size: many
V gene: TRBV20-1
D gene: TRBD1
CDR3 DNA: TGCAGTGCTAGAGGGTCGGACAGGGCTAATCAGCCCCAGCATTTT
CDR3 protein: CSARGSDRANQPQHF

J gene: TRBJ1-6
CDR3 length: 12
clone size: many
V gene: TRBV3-1
D gene: NA
CDR3 DNA: TGTGCCAGCAGCCTTGCGGATTCACCCCTCAACTTT
CDR3 protein: CASSLADSPLNF

J gene: TRBJ2-1
CDR3 length: 16
clone size: many
V gene: TRBV11-3
D gene: NA
CDR3 DNA: TGTGCCAGCAGCTGGGGGGTGGTACGCCGATACAATGAGCAGTTCTTC
CDR3 protein: CASSWGVVRRYNEQFF

J gene: TRBJ2-1
CDR3 length: 15
clone size: NA
V gene: TRBV5-1
D gene: NA
CDR3 DNA: TGCGCCAGCAAACGGGCAGGATGGCAAAACAATGAGCAGTTCTTC
CDR3 protein: CASKRAGWQNNEQFF

J gene: TRBJ2-7
CDR3 length: 17
clone size: NA
V gene: TRBV12-3/TRBV12-4
D gene: TRBD2
CDR3 DNA: TGTGCCAGCAGTTTGGGACTAGCGGGGGGGACTGCCTACGAGCAGTACTTC
CDR3 protein: CASSLGLAGGTAYEQYF

J gene: TRBJ1-5
CDR3 length: 13
clone size: many
V gene: TRBV20-1
D gene: NA
CDR3 DNA: TGCAGTGCTAGAAAGGTCGGAAATCAGCCCCAGAATTTT
CDR3 protein: CSARKVGNQPQNF

J gene: TRBJ2-5
CDR3 length: 11
clone size: few
V gene: TRBV7-9
D gene: NA
CDR3 DNA: TGTGCCAGCAGCTTGATGGAGACCCAGTACTTC
CDR3 protein: CASSLMETQYF

J gene: TRBJ1-3
CDR3 length: 15
clone size: many
V gene: TRBV20-1
D gene: NA
CDR3 DNA: TGCAGTGCTAGAGACGACGGAAACTCTGGAAACACCATATATTTT
CDR3 protein: CSARDDGNSGNTIYF

J gene: TRBJ1-3
CDR3 length: 17
clone size: few
V gene: TRBV7-6
D gene: NA
CDR3 DNA: TGTGCCAGCAGCTTAATTCCGAGAGGGATCTCTGGAAACACCATATATTTT
CDR3 protein: CASSLIPRGISGNTIYF

J gene: TRBJ1-2
CDR3 length: 16
clone size: many
V gene: TRBV7-6
D gene: NA
CDR3 DNA: TGTGCCAGCAGCTTAGGAGTGGGGGGGCGGAGATATGGCTACACCTTC
CDR3 protein: CASSLGVGGRRYGYTF

J gene: TRBJ2-7
CDR3 length: 14
clone size: many
V gene: TRBV25-1
D gene: NA
CDR3 DNA: TGTGCCAGCAGTGAAGGTGGATGGCTCTACGAGCAGTACTTC
CDR3 protein: CASSEGGWLYEQYF

J gene: TRBJ1-2
CDR3 length: 13
clone size: NA
V gene: TRBV15
D gene: NA
CDR3 DNA: TGTGCCACCAGCATAGGGGGGGACTATGGCTACACCTTC
CDR3 protein: CATSIGGDYGYTF

J gene: TRBJ2-1
CDR3 length: 14
clone size: few
V gene: TRBV12-3/TRBV12-4
D gene: NA
CDR3 DNA: TGTGCCAGCAGTGCCGGGACGGCGACCACTGAGCAGTTCTTC
CDR3 protein: CASSAGTATTEQFF

J gene: TRBJ1-2
CDR3 length: 13
clone size: many
V gene: TRBV5-1
D gene: NA
CDR3 DNA: TGCGCCAGCAGCTTGGACGGGGGGTATGGCTACACCTTC
CDR3 protein: CASSLDGGYGYTF

J gene: TRBJ2-7
CDR3 length: 12
clone size: many
V gene: TRBV5-1
D gene: NA
CDR3 DNA: TGCGCCAGCAGTGGGTCGGGATACGAGCAGTACTTC
CDR3 protein: CASSGSGYEQYF

J gene: TRBJ2-7
CDR3 length: 11
clone size: many
V gene: TRBV6-5
D gene: NA
CDR3 DNA: TGTGCCAGCAGCACTGGGTATCAGCAGTACTTC
CDR3 protein: CASSTGYQQYF

J gene: TRBJ2-3
CDR3 length: 16
clone size: many
V gene: TRBV9
D gene: TRBD2
CDR3 DNA: TGTGCCAGCAGCGTAGTGGTAGCGGGGCTCACAGATACGCAGTATTTT
CDR3 protein: CASSVVVAGLTDTQYF

J gene: TRBJ2-7
CDR3 length: 15
clone size: many
V gene: TRBV15
D gene: NA
CDR3 DNA: TGTGCCACCAGCAGAGGGGGGCAGGGCGGGCACGAGCAGTACTTC
CDR3 protein: CATSRGGQGGHEQYF

J gene: TRBJ1-4
CDR3 length: 14
clone size: many
V gene: TRBV20-1
D gene: TRBD1
CDR3 DNA: TGCAGTGCTCCCCCGGGACAGCTAAATGAAAAACTGTTTTTT
CDR3 protein: CSAPPGQLNEKLFF

J gene: TRBJ1-5
CDR3 length: 15
clone size: few
V gene: TRBV28
D gene: NA
CDR3 DNA: TGTGCCAGCAGGGTACCCGGGACTAACGGTCAGCCCCAGCATTTT
CDR3 protein: CASRVPGTNGQPQHF

J gene: TRBJ2-7
CDR3 length: 15
clone size: many
V gene: TRBV9
D gene: NA
CDR3 DNA: TGTGCCAGCAGCGTAAGCGGGCAGGGGTCCCACGAGCAGTACTTC
CDR3 protein: CASSVSGQGSHEQYF

J gene: TRBJ2-7
CDR3 length: 14
clone size: few
V gene: TRBV5-5
D gene: NA
CDR3 DNA: TGTGCCAGCAGCTCCTCAGGGGAATCCTACGAGCAGTACTTC
CDR3 protein: CASSSSGESYEQYF

J gene: TRBJ2-5
CDR3 length: 13
clone size: few
V gene: TRBV11-3
D gene: NA
CDR3 DNA: TGTGCCAGCAGCTTGGGAAAGCAAGAGACCCAGTACTTC
CDR3 protein: CASSLGKQETQYF

J gene: TRBJ1-1
CDR3 length: 15
clone size: many
V gene: TRBV7-7
D gene: NA
CDR3 DNA: TGTGCTAGCAGCTTAGGGGACACCATGAACACTGAAGCTTTCTTT
CDR3 protein: CASSLGDTMNTEAFF

J gene: TRBJ2-3
CDR3 length: 12
clone size: many
V gene: TRBV7-8
D gene: NA
CDR3 DNA: TGTGCCAGCAGGGCCCGAACCAATACGCAGTATTTT
CDR3 protein: CASRARTNTQYF

J gene: TRBJ1-2
CDR3 length: 12
clone size: many
V gene: TRBV3-1
D gene: NA
CDR3 DNA: TGTGCCAGCAGCTCGCAGCACTATGGCTACACCTTC
CDR3 protein: CASSSQHYGYTF

J gene: TRBJ1-3
CDR3 length: 14
clone size: many
V gene: TRBV6-5
D gene: TRBD1
CDR3 DNA: TGTGCCAGCAGTTATACAGGGGGTGGAAACACCATATATTTT
CDR3 protein: CASSYTGGGNTIYF

J gene: TRBJ1-6
CDR3 length: 14
clone size: many
V gene: TRBV20-1
D gene: NA
CDR3 DNA: TGCAGTGCTAGAGGACAGTCCCATAATTCACCCCTCCACTTT
CDR3 protein: CSARGQSHNSPLHF

J gene: TRBJ2-1
CDR3 length: 14
clone size: many
V gene: TRBV5-1
D gene: TRBD2
CDR3 DNA: TGCGCCAGCACAAGACTAGCGGAGTACAATGAGCAGTTCTTC
CDR3 protein: CASTRLAEYNEQFF

J gene: TRBJ2-3
CDR3 length: 13
clone size: many
V gene: TRBV12-3/TRBV12-4
D gene: NA
CDR3 DNA: TGTGCCAGCTGGACAGTCGTCGAGGATACGCAGTATTTT
CDR3 protein: CASWTVVEDTQYF

J gene: TRBJ1-5
CDR3 length: 16
clone size: many
V gene: TRBV7-8
D gene: TRBD1
CDR3 DNA: TGTGCCAGCAGCTGGGCACAGGGGGCACGAAATCAGCCCCAGCATTTT
CDR3 protein: CASSWAQGARNQPQHF

J gene: TRBJ1-5
CDR3 length: 13
clone size: many
V gene: TRBV7-9
D gene: TRBD1
CDR3 DNA: TGTGCCTGTGGACAGGGCGGCAATCAGCCCCAGCATTTT
CDR3 protein: CACGQGGNQPQHF

J gene: TRBJ2-3
CDR3 length: 15
clone size: many
V gene: TRBV9
D gene: TRBD2
CDR3 DNA: TGTGCCAGCAGCCCCGAGGGAGCGGGGGATGATACGCAGTATTTT
CDR3 protein: CASSPEGAGDDTQYF

J gene: TRBJ1-2
CDR3 length: 13
clone size: many
V gene: TRBV29-1
D gene: NA
CDR3 DNA: TGCAGCGTTGAAGAACAGGGATTGTATGGCTACACCTTC
CDR3 protein: CSVEEQGLYGYTF

J gene: TRBJ1-5
CDR3 length: 17
clone size: many
V gene: TRBV6-6
D gene: TRBD1
CDR3 DNA: TGTGCCAGCAGCTACGGGGGACAGGGGGCTCGCAATCAGCCCCAGCATTTT
CDR3 protein: CASSYGGQGARNQPQHF

J gene: TRBJ2-5
CDR3 length: 13
clone size: many
V gene: TRBV29-1
D gene: TRBD2
CDR3 DNA: TGCAGCGTGCGGGGGGCTTTTGGGGAGACCCAGTACTTC
CDR3 protein: CSVRGAFGETQYF

J gene: TRBJ2-2
CDR3 length: 16
clone size: few
V gene: TRBV3-1
D gene: TRBD1
CDR3 DNA: TGTGCCAGCAGCGCAAAGACAGGGGGTTTCACCGGGGAGCTGTTTTTT
CDR3 protein: CASSAKTGGFTGELFF

J gene: TRBJ2-7
CDR3 length: 15
clone size: many
V gene: TRBV20-1
D gene: NA
CDR3 DNA: TGCAGTGCTAGAAATCCGTGGGCAGGAGAGAACGAGCAGTACTTC
CDR3 protein: CSARNPWAGENEQYF

J gene: TRBJ1-2
CDR3 length: 14
clone size: many
V gene: TRBV9
D gene: TRBD1
CDR3 DNA: TGTGCCAGCAGCTCCCGGGACAGGGGTGGTGGCTACACCTTC
CDR3 protein: CASSSRDRGGGYTF

J gene: TRBJ2-1
CDR3 length: 16
clone size: medium-sized
V gene: TRBV20-1
D gene: TRBD2
CDR3 DNA: TGCAGTGCCACCACAGGACTAGCGGGGGCCCGGGGTGAGCAGTTCTTC
CDR3 protein: CSATTGLAGARGEQFF